The T cell receptor (beta chain) under discussion was sequenced for a study of shared T cell receptors in the human thymus. This clone was observed a handful of times. This CDR3 spans 16 amino acids. Trimming removed 1 base from V and 1 base from J, with 11 bases in between. Germline V gene data show CDR1 as SGHAT and CDR2 as FQNNGV. The protocol was immunoSEQ multiplex PCR, while the TCRdb copy is restricted to in-frame clones and leaves out a portion. The sample has about 610,000 clones, 85% to 90% seen once. These records were also assigned to another study, of human thymus T cells. Per that study: Donors were healthy Finnish infants having corrective surgery for congenital heart defects. Corrective heart surgery yielded the resections from which the thymus tissue came. Within thymic and blood repertoires, V and J gene usage appeared to be biased. Highly overlapping thymic repertoires in unrelated individuals were reported by related research.

The chain carries TRBV11-2 and TRBJ2-1, with D possibly being TRBD2 (5 bases). The TCR originated in a boy under two years old with a congenital heart defect. The sample taken for sequencing was thymocytes. The CDR3 DNA follows: TGTGCCAGCAGCTTAGCGGGCCCGGGGTCCTACAATGAGCAGTTCTTC. Translating it yields CASSLAGPGSYNEQFF.